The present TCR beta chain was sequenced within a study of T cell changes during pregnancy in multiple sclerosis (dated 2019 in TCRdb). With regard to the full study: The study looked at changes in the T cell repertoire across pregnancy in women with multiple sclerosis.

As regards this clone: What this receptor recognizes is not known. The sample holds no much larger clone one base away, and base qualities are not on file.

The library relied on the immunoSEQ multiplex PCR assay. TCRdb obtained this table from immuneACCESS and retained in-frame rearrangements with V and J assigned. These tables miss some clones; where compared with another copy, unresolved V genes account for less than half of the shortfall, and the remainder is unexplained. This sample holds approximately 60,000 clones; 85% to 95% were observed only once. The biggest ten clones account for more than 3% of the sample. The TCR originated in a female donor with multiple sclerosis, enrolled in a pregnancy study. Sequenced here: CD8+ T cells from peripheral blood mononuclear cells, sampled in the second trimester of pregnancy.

CDR3 region: CASSLGLTKDNEQFF. The DNA is TGTGCCAGCAGCCTGGGGCTCACGAAAGACAATGAGCAGTTCTTC. The rearrangement joined TRBV4-2 to TRBJ2-1; a tentative D call is TRBD1 (5 bases match). A distance of 15 bases separates the germline ends of V and J, which lose 4 bases and 5 bases respectively. CDR1 and CDR2 (LGHNA, YNFKEQ) derive from the germline V gene. The CDR3 sequence holds 15 residues, the cysteine and phenylalanine included. This entry keeps only the CDR3 DNA: 45 bases, framed from base 1.